Listed here is a single T cell receptor beta chain. Its target is not known. The sample comes from a study of graft-versus-host responses after intestinal transplantation. General study points: In patients with graft-donor T cell macrochimerism, allograft graft-versus-host to host-versus-graft clonal ratios were high. Early post-transplant declines in HvG were associated with peak levels of circulating GvH clones.

CDR3 size: 16 residues. CDR1 SGHAT and CDR2 FQNNGV come from the germline V gene. The V and J ends lost 5 bases and 4 bases, in that order; junction bases with no gene match: 8. Generated by immunoSEQ multiplex PCR, the TCRdb table keeps only in-frame clones and is missing some. The sample lists 80,000 to 95,000 clones, about 93% seen once, with roughly 2% in the top ten. This specimen was unstimulated CD8+ T cells sorted from spleen or lymph node cells, taken before intestinal transplant. The chain uses TRBV11-2 and TRBJ2-3, with TRBD2 identical over 11 bases. The TCR sequence derives from a human donor who received an intestinal transplant. CDR3 region: CASSMLAGGPPDTQYF. In nucleotides, the CDR3 is TGTGCCAGCAGCATGTTAGCGGGGGGGCCCCCAGATACGCAGTATTTT.